This TCR beta chain was captured in a study of blood T cell repertoires in COVID-19. Study in general: T cells, B-cell-depleted T cells, or PBMCs provided the cDNA or gDNA that served as material.

Looked up from germline, CDR1 is LGHDT and CDR2 is YNNKEL (reference sequence). This CDR3 has 15 residues. Trimming removed 0 bases from V and 1 base from J, with 9 bases in between. Some clones are missing from TCRdb's copy, which holds only in-frame ones; the method was immunoSEQ multiplex PCR. The sample yields roughly 260,000 clones, approximately 85% seen once. Participants were aged about 18 to 89 years from around 24 US areas. Participant-reported clinical history was the basis for cohort assignment. The V gene is TRBV3-1 (or the pseudogene TRBV3-2), the J gene TRBJ1-1; no reliable D call. The specimen was PBMCs or T cells enriched from blood (not recorded which). The TCR comes from a woman aged 50 to 60 who had recovered from COVID-19. The CDR3 loop is CASSQEGGENTEAFF. Here the CDR3 DNA reads TGTGCCAGCAGCCAAGAAGGAGGAGAGAACACTGAAGCTTTCTTT.